This T cell receptor (beta chain) is drawn from a study of Graves' ophthalmopathy and Graves' hyperthyroidism. V was pared by 3 bases and J by 0 bases, with 17 bases between. The CDR3 runs 17 residues. The germline CDR1 and CDR2 sequences are ENHRY and SYGVKD. TCR beta CDR3 amplification used RNA transcripts. The authors performed first-round RT-PCR with HTBI primers and then a second-round multiplex PCR. TCRdb reprocessed the multiplex PCR reads with MiXCR, giving one entry per CDR3 protein. The table shows more than 1,000,000 distinct CDR3 sequences, with about two fifths occurring only once. This clonotype has at least ten counts. Its antigen is currently unknown. Certain patients, namely those with other autoimmune diseases, uncontrolled infections, pregnancy or lactation, were excluded. Symptoms, serum thyroxine and TRAb, thyroid ultrasound, and orbital computed tomography formed the diagnostic basis.

Findings and limits, study-wide: The model predicted progression of ophthalmopathy with a sensitivity of about 70%, and its specificity was 72% to 80%. Blood also harbored most expanded thyroid clonotypes above 0.001 frequency.

The chain uses TRBV10-3 and TRBJ1-1; D call uncertain. This TCR was sampled from an adult man with Graves' hyperthyroidism. The sample consisted of peripheral blood or thyroid tissue (not recorded which). The CDR3 DNA reads as TGTGCCATCAGTGATGGGGTACCAAAGGAGATGAACACTGAAGCTTTCTTT. Translation gives CAISDGVPKEMNTEAFF.